A single sample gave rise to the 10 T cell receptor beta chains below, sequenced in a study of cytomegalovirus exposure and HLA in healthy donors listed by TCRdb under 2017. Library preparation was by the immunoSEQ multiplex PCR assay. A mixture of 60 forward primers for TCR Vbeta segments and 13 reverse primers for TCR Jbeta segments was used in the multiplex PCR. In its TCRdb copy, this immuneACCESS table keeps in-frame sequences only and misses some clones. Where compared with another copy, unresolved V genes explain less than half of these, and the others have no known cause. Across this sample there are roughly 170,000 clones, with 80% to 85% seen only once. 1.6% of the sample comes from the top ten. Sequenced sample: PBMCs. The source is a man between 50 and 59 years old in good health and CMV-seronegative.

Concerning this clone: At one end the junction does not follow the germline gene, possibly because of a read error. The rearrangement uses TRBV7-7 and TRBJ2-1, with 9 positions matching TRBD2. Germline-derived CDR1 and CDR2 are SSHAT and FNYEAQ (reference sequence). CDR3 size: 15 residues. CDR3 sequence: CASSSGTSKNNEQFF. CDR3 nucleotides: TGTGCTAGCAGCTCCGGGACTAGCAAAAACAATGAGCAGTTCTTC.

CDR3 loop: CSVPHLDRGLGYGYTF. The CDR3, as DNA: TGCAGCGTTCCACACCTTGACAGGGGGCTCGGCTATGGCTACACCTTC. The chain carries TRBV29-1 and TRBJ1-2; 10 bases align to TRBD1. V gave up 5 bases and J gave up 4 bases; unmatched junction bases: 13. The CDR3 has 16 residues. Germline values: CDR1 SQVTM, CDR2 ANQGSEA.

The genes are TRBV6-6 and TRBJ2-3; 8 nucleotides line up with TRBD2. J lost 3 bases, V lost 6 bases, and 8 bases had no gene match. Per germline, CDR1 MNHNY and CDR2 SVGAGI (reference sequence). The CDR3 totals 15 residues. For the CDR3, the DNA is TGTGCCAGCAGGCCTGCGGGAGGCACAACAGATACGCAGTATTTT. Its translation: CASRPAGGTTDTQYF.

This clone occurred once. The chain employs TRBV19 and TRBJ1-4; 8 nucleotides line up with TRBD1. CDR3 size: 16 residues. The V gene's germline CDR1 is LNHDA and CDR2 SQIVND (reference sequence). V was pared by 3 bases and J by 5 bases, with 8 bases of the junction left unmatched. The CDR3 coding sequence is TGTGCCAGTAGTATGCATGACAGGGGTCCCAATGAAAAACTGTTTTTT. Protein product: CASSMHDRGPNEKLFF.

The chain links TRBV5-6 to TRBJ2-1; 9 positions agree with TRBD2. The CDR3 covers 15 residues. The V and J ends lost 3 bases and 9 bases, in that order; junction bases with no gene match: 10. CDR1 is SGHDT, CDR2 YYEEEE, per germline. This CDR3 reads CASSSLGGRAGEQFF. In DNA form, the CDR3 reads TGTGCCAGCAGCTCCCTAGGCGGGAGGGCCGGTGAGCAGTTCTTC. Based on the CDR3 plus reference TRBV5-6 and TRBJ2-1, the full variable domain is DAGVTQSPTHLIKTRGQQVTLRCSPKSGHDTVSWYQQALGQGPQFIFQYYEEEERQRGNFPDRFSGHQFPNYSSELNVNALLLGDSALYLCASSSLGGRAGEQFFGPGTRLTVL.

The chain has TRBV11-1 and TRBJ2-7; maybe TRBD1 (6 bases). The V gene's germline CDR1 is SGHAT and CDR2 FQDESV (reference sequence). The CDR3 has 15 amino acids. The ends were cut back, 3 bases at V and 1 base at J, with 13 bases in the middle. The DNA of the CDR3 is TGTGCCAGCAGCTTTGGACAGTCCATATCCTACGAGCAGTACTTC. Translating it yields CASSFGQSISYEQYF.

As regards this clone: One junction end disagrees with the germline gene, perhaps due to a read error. This chain links TRBV7-7 with TRBJ2-5, with D hard to call. Germline V gene sequence: CDR1 SSHAT, CDR2 FNYEAQ (reference sequence). This CDR3 has 14 residues. The CDR3 sequence is CASSLANSRETQYF. CDR3 nucleotides: TGTGCTAGCAGCTTAGCCAATAGCCGAGAGACCCAGTACTTC.

V usage is TRBV28 and J usage is TRBJ2-1; the match to TRBD1 covers 7 bases. This CDR3 region has 14 residues. The J segment lost 6 bases and the V segment lost 8 bases, leaving 10 bases of the junction unmatched. Germline V gene lookup returns CDR1 MDHEN and CDR2 SYDVKM. The CDR3: CASEAPTGLNEQFF. CDR3 nucleotides: TGTGCCAGCGAAGCCCCGACAGGGCTCAATGAGCAGTTCTTC.

This clone has just one count. This rearrangement joins TRBV6-5 to TRBJ2-7; tentatively, D is TRBD2 (5 bases). The CDR3 extends over 15 amino acids. The V gene's germline CDR1 is MNHEY and CDR2 SVGAGI. V lost 0 bases, J lost 2 bases, and 11 bases lay in between. The CDR3 protein is CASSYSSRGTYEQYF. CDR3 nucleotides: TGTGCCAGCAGTTACTCGAGTAGAGGGACCTACGAGCAGTACTTC.

This clone occurred once. V and J are TRBV28 and TRBJ1-3, with no clear D. This CDR3 is 14 amino acids long. Trimming took off 6 bases at V and 4 bases at J, with 13 bases between the two ends. CDR1 and CDR2 from the germline V gene are MDHEN and SYDVKM. The CDR3 nucleotides read TGTGCCAGCAGACTGGACTGGAGGGGAAACACCATATATTTT. It yields the protein CASRLDWRGNTIYF.